The T cell receptor (beta chain) under discussion was sequenced for a study of metastatic and nonmetastatic thyroid tumors. Study details: Across peripheral blood and tumor or nodule tissue samples taken from malignant and benign thyroid patients, the repertoires were compared with one another. Study outcomes and limitations: The study reportedly found significantly higher TCR beta diversity in malignant thyroid tumors than benign nodules, in blood and tumor.

The CDR3 contains 15 residues. The junction had 10 bases not matched to a gene; V was cut back by 6 bases and J by 4 bases. CDR1 and CDR2 (germline): MNHNS, SASEGT. Patients underwent thyroid surgery, and none had received any treatment before it. Notes on this clone: Its cognate antigen is unknown.

The authors' processing: The study's classifier, a distant-metastasis tool for papillary thyroid cancer, was built using CDR3 differences across clinicopathological groups. TCRdb re-called the PCR reads through MiXCR. The V and J calls and clone size come from TCRdb's table, not from the authors' own analysis. The sample lists 30,000 to 40,000 clones, roughly a sixth occurring once. Input material: blood. The rearrangement uses TRBV6-1 and TRBJ1-2; TRBD1 aligns across 8 bases. The clonotype comes from a male donor with papillary thyroid cancer or a benign thyroid nodule (not recorded which). Some clones in this sample may be carry-over from other donors' samples. DNA for the CDR3: TGTGCCAGCAGGGACCGGGACAGGCACTTCTATGGCTACACCTTC. Its protein is CASRDRDRHFYGYTF.